This TCR beta chain comes out of a study of blood T cells in healthy people across ages. Turning to this clonotype: Antigen specificity is unknown.

Study results and caveats: Aged donors had fewer naive CD4+ cells and lower diversity than long-lived donors. Estimates of total diversity, which came from one million sequenced T cells, were considered to be underestimates.

Germline V CDR1 and CDR2: LGHNA, YSLEER. V lost 0 bases, J lost 5 bases, and 6 bases stayed unmatched. The CDR3 contains 16 residues. Donors were systemically healthy Caucasian individuals from Russia aged roughly 6 to 100 years. A minimum of 7 million PBMCs was isolated per sample. Primed by a sample-barcoded 5' primer and a J-beta primer mix, a second PCR proceeded for 7 to 11 cycles. TCRdb re-called the 5' RACE reads with MiXCR, one entry per CDR3 protein. The sample has about 500,000 distinct CDR3 sequences, around 24% seen once. The same specimen was also included in a second study, on T cells of mothers and their children.

The TCR was taken from a boy younger than 18 in good health. Sequenced input: blood. The chain is built from TRBV4-3 and TRBJ2-1; 8 bases map to TRBD2. The CDR3 DNA sequence: TGCGCCAGCAGCCAAGAAGCTCTAGCGGGCGACAATGAGCAGTTCTTC. Translating gives CASSQEALAGDNEQFF.